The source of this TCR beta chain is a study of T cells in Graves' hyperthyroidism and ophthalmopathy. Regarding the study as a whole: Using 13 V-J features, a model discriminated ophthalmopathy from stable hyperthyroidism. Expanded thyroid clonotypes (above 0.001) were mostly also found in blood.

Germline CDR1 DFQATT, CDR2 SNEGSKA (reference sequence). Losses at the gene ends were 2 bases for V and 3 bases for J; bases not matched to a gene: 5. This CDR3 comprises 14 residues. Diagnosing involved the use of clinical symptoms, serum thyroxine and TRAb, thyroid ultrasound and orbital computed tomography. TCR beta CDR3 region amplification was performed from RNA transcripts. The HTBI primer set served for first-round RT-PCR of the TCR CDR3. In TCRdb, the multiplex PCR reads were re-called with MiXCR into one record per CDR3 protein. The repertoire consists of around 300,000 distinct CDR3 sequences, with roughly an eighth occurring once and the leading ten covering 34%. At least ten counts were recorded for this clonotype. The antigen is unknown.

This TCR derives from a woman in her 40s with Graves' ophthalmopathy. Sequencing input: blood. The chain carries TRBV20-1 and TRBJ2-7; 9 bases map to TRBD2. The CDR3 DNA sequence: TGCAGTGCTAGACACCAACTAGCGGGCTACGAGCAGTACTTC. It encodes CSARHQLAGYEQYF.